The entry that follows covers one TCR beta chain sequence. Produced via immunoSEQ multiplex PCR; TCRdb's table is partial and in-frame only. The sample lists over 100,000 clones; roughly 84% were seen once. This specimen comes from a study of blood T cell repertoires in COVID-19. Study summary: Sources were T cells, B-cell-depleted T cells, or PBMCs; the material itself was cDNA or gDNA.

Germline V CDR1 and CDR2: SGHAT, FQNNGV. V was shortened by 11 bases and J by 8 bases, with 18 bases between the two germline ends. The CDR3 has 13 amino acids. The chain links TRBV11-2 to TRBJ1-4; D is unresolved. Sequenced material: peripheral blood. This receptor was taken from a man in his sixties with acute or convalescent COVID-19. The DNA for the CDR3 is TGTGCCCCCCCAGCCGGGGAGGAAGAAAAACTGTTTTTT. The encoded protein is CAPPAGEEEKLFF.